A single sample is the source of the 24 T cell receptor beta chains below, sequenced in a study of cytomegalovirus exposure and HLA in healthy donors. Both 60 Vbeta primers and 13 Jbeta primers went into the PCR. Profiled with immunoSEQ multiplex PCR; TCRdb holds only in-frame clones, not every one. The sample includes some 140,000 clones, just under 80% of them seen just once. Sequences were obtained from PBMCs. Receptor source: a male donor in good health and CMV-seronegative.

The J gene is TRBJ2-7, the V gene TRBV7-9; D is undetermined. The CDR3 is made up of 12 amino acids. The V and J ends lost 5 bases and 0 bases respectively, with 5 bases between them. CDR1 and CDR2 (germline): SEHNR, FQNEAQ (reference sequence). CDR3 protein: CASSVSSYEQYF. As DNA, the CDR3 is TGTGCCAGCAGCGTCTCCTCCTACGAGCAGTACTTC. Full variable domain (rest looked up from reference TRBV7-9 and TRBJ2-7): DTGVSQNPRHKITKRGQNVTFRCDPISEHNRLYWYRQTLGQGPEFLTYFQNEAQLEKSRLLSDRFSAERPKGSFSTLEIQRTEQGDSAMYLCASSVSSYEQYFGPGTRLTVT.

V gene TRBV7-2 combines with J gene TRBJ2-2; D is unclear. This CDR3 is built from 14 residues. CDR1 SGHTA and CDR2 FQGNSA come from the germline V gene. Trimming shortened V by 0 bases and J by 5 bases, and 7 bases separated the two germline ends. CDR3 in amino acids: CASSLASTTGELFF. In nucleotides, the CDR3 is TGTGCCAGCAGCTTAGCTAGTACTACCGGGGAGCTGTTTTTT. Using reference TRBV7-2 and TRBJ2-2 for the parts outside the CDR3, the full variable domain is GAGVSQSPSNKVTEKGKDVELRCDPISGHTALYWYRQSLGQGLEFLIYFQGNSAPDKSGLPSDRFSAERTGGSVSTLTIQRTQQEDSAVYLCASSLASTTGELFFGEGSRLTVL.

On this clone: The junction departs from the called germline gene at one end, perhaps through a read error. The chain couples TRBV2 to TRBJ1-2; TRBD1 aligns across 9 bases. The germline gives CDR1 SNHLY, CDR2 FYNNEI. The CDR3 length is 15 residues. CDR3 sequence reads: CASREGTGRRGGYTF. In DNA, the CDR3 is TGTGCCAGCAGGGAAGGGACAGGGAGACGGGGTGGCTACACCTTC.

The gene calls are TRBV7-8 and TRBJ1-2; D is unresolved. The CDR3 totals 15 residues. Germline values: CDR1 SGHVS, CDR2 FQNEAQ. With 2 bases removed from V and 4 bases from J, the gap between germline ends came to 14 bases. As DNA, the CDR3 is TGTGCCAGCAGCTTAAATCCCGGGATCCCCTATGGCTACACCTTC. It translates to CASSLNPGIPYGYTF.

The V call is TRBV18, the J call TRBJ1-6; D unresolved. Per germline, CDR1 KGHSH and CDR2 LQKENI. V was shortened by 0 bases and J by 0 bases, with 6 bases between the two germline ends. The CDR3 is 16 residues long. The CDR3 bases are TGTGCCAGCTCACCACCGGGCGCCTCCTATAATTCACCCCTCCACTTT. This codes for CASSPPGASYNSPLHF.

The genes are TRBV11-2 and TRBJ1-4, with unresolved D. V was cut by 2 bases and J by 4 bases, with 11 bases left in between. This CDR3 spans 15 amino acids. Germline assignment: CDR1 SGHAT and CDR2 FQNNGV. CDR3 amino acids: CASSLIRTDNEKLFF. In DNA, the CDR3 is TGTGCCAGCAGCTTAATAAGAACAGATAATGAAAAACTGTTTTTT.

The CDR3 region has the DNA TGCGCCAGCAGCCAAACAGGGGGCAGCGCTGAAGCTTTCTTT. This translates into CASSQTGGSAEAFF. The chain carries TRBV4-3 and TRBJ1-1, with TRBD1 identical over 9 bases. With 2 bases clipped from V and 6 bases from J, the junction kept 4 bases outside the gene matches. Germline V gene data show CDR1 as LGHNA and CDR2 as YSLEER. This CDR3 has 14 residues.

This CDR3 reads CASSPVAGGTYEQYF. The DNA for the CDR3 is TGCGCCAGCAGCCCTGTAGCGGGGGGTACCTACGAGCAGTACTTC. The chain has TRBV4-3 and TRBJ2-7; TRBD2 matches at 10 bases. The trim removed 4 bases at V and 2 bases at J, leaving 5 bases unmatched. Germline V gene sequence: CDR1 LGHNA, CDR2 YSLEER. The CDR3 contains 15 residues.

This clone was observed a few times. Its ends do not fully match the called genes, so a read error is possible. The V and J genes are TRBV5-5 and TRBJ1-4; tentatively, D is TRBD1 (5 bases). The CDR3 totals 14 residues. The V gene's germline CDR1 is SGHKS and CDR2 YYEKEE (reference sequence). The CDR3 here is CASSLVQAKEKLFF. CDR3 DNA sequence: TGTGCCAGCAGCTTGGTACAGGCTAAGGAAAAACTGTTTTTT.

The chain employs TRBV30 and TRBJ1-4, with D possibly TRBD1 on 5 matching bases. V lost 3 bases and J 6 bases, leaving 11 bases between the germline ends. This CDR3 has 13 residues. CDR1 is GTSNPN, CDR2 SVGIG, per germline (reference sequence). The CDR3 loop reads CAWRDIPHEKLFF. DNA for the CDR3: TGTGCCTGGAGGGACATCCCCCATGAAAAACTGTTTTTT.

The chain links TRBV5-5 to TRBJ1-6; no reliable D call. CDR3 length equals 15 residues. Trimming removed 0 bases at V and 6 bases at J, with 10 bases between. Germline CDR1 and CDR2: SGHKS and YYEKEE (reference sequence). CDR3 DNA: TGTGCCAGCAGCTTGGAGTGGCAGCGTAATTCACCCCTCCACTTT. As protein: CASSLEWQRNSPLHF. The full variable domain, with the rest looked up from reference TRBV5-5 and TRBJ1-6, is DAGVTQSPTHLIKTRGQQVTLRCSPISGHKSVSWYQQVLGQGPQFIFQYYEKEERGRGNFPDRFSARQFPNYSSELNVNALLLGDSALYLCASSLEWQRNSPLHFGNGTRLTVT.

The rearrangement uses TRBV7-2 and TRBJ1-5, with D perhaps TRBD1 (5 bases). Trimming took 5 bases from V and 2 from J, leaving 16 bases between them. The germline CDR1 and CDR2 sequences are SGHTA and FQGNSA. This CDR3 has 16 amino acids. The DNA for the CDR3 is TGTGCCAGCAGCCAAGCGCAGGGTCGGGGCAATCAGCCCCAGCATTTT. It is translated as CASSQAQGRGNQPQHF.

The V and J genes are TRBV7-8 and TRBJ2-2; 11 positions match TRBD2. With 2 bases clipped from V and 4 bases from J, the junction kept 6 bases outside the gene matches. Germline assignment: CDR1 SGHVS and CDR2 FQNEAQ. The CDR3 contains 17 residues. The CDR3: CASSLTLAGELTGELFF. As DNA, the CDR3 is TGTGCCAGCAGCTTAACACTAGCGGGGGAACTCACCGGGGAGCTGTTTTTT.

The chain employs TRBV6-1 and TRBJ1-3, with 8 bases identical to TRBD1. CDR1 is MNHNS, CDR2 SASEGT, per germline. The CDR3 runs 14 residues. Losses at the gene ends were 7 bases for V and 7 bases for J; bases not matched to a gene: 9. The CDR3 region has the DNA TGTGCCAGCAACGACAGGGGACATTCGAACACCATATATTTT. Amino acid sequence: CASNDRGHSNTIYF.

The chain joins TRBV27 to TRBJ1-5; D call uncertain. The V and J ends lost 2 bases and 5 bases respectively, with 7 bases between them. Looked up from germline, CDR1 is MNHEY and CDR2 is SMNVEV (reference sequence). The CDR3 is made up of 13 amino acids. The CDR3 DNA follows: TGTGCCAGCAGTTTAGGCCCCTATCAGCCCCAGCATTTT. This codes for CASSLGPYQPQHF.

This chain's CDR3 is CASSEGGRAGYGYTF. The CDR3 region has the DNA TGTGCCAGCAGTGAAGGGGGGAGGGCGGGCTATGGCTACACCTTC. This chain uses TRBV2 with TRBJ1-2; D is perhaps TRBD1 (5 bases). The ends were cut back, 1 base at V and 4 bases at J, with 13 bases in the middle. This CDR3 contains 15 residues. The germline CDR1 and CDR2 sequences are SNHLY and FYNNEI. The full variable domain, rest sourced from reference TRBV2 and TRBJ1-2, is EPEVTQTPSHQVTQMGQEVILRCVPISNHLYFYWYRQILGQKVEFLVSFYNNEISEKSEIFDDQFSVERPDGSNFTLKIRSTKLEDSAMYFCASSEGGRAGYGYTFGSGTRLTVV.

The V call is TRBV2, the J call TRBJ2-7, with TRBD1 matching 11 bases. The CDR3 loop spans 15 amino acids. Losses at the gene ends were 0 bases for V and 4 bases for J; bases not matched to a gene: 2. CDR1 and CDR2 from the germline V gene are SNHLY and FYNNEI. For the CDR3, the DNA is TGTGCCAGCAGTGAAGCGGGGACAGGGGGTTACGAGCAGTACTTC. Its translation is CASSEAGTGGYEQYF.

The chain couples TRBV19 to TRBJ2-3, with 15 bases lining up with TRBD2. Germline V gives CDR1 LNHDA, CDR2 SQIVND (reference sequence). CDR3 length: 15 residues. Trimming took 4 bases from V and 9 from J; bases not matched to a gene: 5. The CDR3 loop reads CASSRTSGGDQTQYF. The CDR3 DNA reads TGTGCCAGTAGTAGGACTAGCGGGGGGGACCAAACGCAGTATTTT.

The V and J genes are TRBV2 and TRBJ1-1, with TRBD1 matching over 9 bases. The junction had 4 bases not matched to a gene; V was cut back by 5 bases and J by 3 bases. Germline V lookup: CDR1 SNHLY, CDR2 FYNNEI. The CDR3 is 14 amino acids. Here the CDR3 reads CASSSDRGYTEAFF. CDR3 coding DNA: TGTGCCAGCAGTTCGGACAGGGGCTACACTGAAGCTTTCTTT.

The rearrangement joins TRBV5-1 to TRBJ2-3; TRBD2 matches at 8 bases. Germline CDR1 and CDR2: SGHRS and YFSETQ. This CDR3 is 16 amino acids long. J was trimmed by 1 base and V by 3 bases; bases with no gene match: 7. CDR3 region: CASSSAGAGGTDTQYF. The CDR3, as DNA: TGCGCCAGCAGCTCAGCGGGGGCGGGGGGCACAGATACGCAGTATTTT.

The chain carries TRBV2 and TRBJ2-5; the D gene is possibly TRBD1 (5 bases). The CDR3 is 11 residues long. Germline V gene sequence: CDR1 SNHLY, CDR2 FYNNEI. Trimming took off 4 bases at V and 7 bases at J, with 7 bases between the two ends. The CDR3 is CASSGQGTQYF. The DNA of the CDR3 is TGTGCCAGCAGTGGTCAGGGGACCCAGTACTTC.

This clone was recorded only once. The gene calls are TRBV5-4 and TRBJ1-3; a weak D match, TRBD1 (5 bases). Trimming took off 1 base at V and 0 bases at J, with 14 bases between the two ends. This CDR3 region has 17 residues. The germline V gene encodes CDR1 SGHNT and CDR2 YYREEE (reference sequence). CDR3 nucleotide sequence: TGTGCCAGCAGCTTGCAGGCACAGGCGCTCTCTGGAAACACCATATATTTT. It encodes CASSLQAQALSGNTIYF.

J is TRBJ1-1 and V is TRBV5-6, with a possible D match to TRBD1 (6 bases). This CDR3 is built from 13 residues. The ends were cut back, 4 bases at V and 6 bases at J, with 13 bases in the middle. Germline V gives CDR1 SGHDT, CDR2 YYEEEE. The CDR3 protein is CASSVYRDAEAFF. CDR3 DNA sequence: TGTGCCAGCAGCGTTTACAGGGATGCTGAAGCTTTCTTT.

The chain carries TRBV7-9 and TRBJ1-2; D is perhaps TRBD1 (5 bases). The ends were cut back, 1 base at V and 8 bases at J, with 14 bases in the middle. The CDR3 is 14 amino acids. Looked up from germline, CDR1 is SEHNR and CDR2 is FQNEAQ (reference sequence). CDR3 nucleotide sequence: TGTGCCAGCAGCTTAGTCGGAGGGGAGGACGGCTACACCTTC. Translated, it gives CASSLVGGEDGYTF. Full variable domain (rest looked up from reference TRBV7-9 and TRBJ1-2): DTGVSQNPRHKITKRGQNVTFRCDPISEHNRLYWYRQTLGQGPEFLTYFQNEAQLEKSRLLSDRFSAERPKGSFSTLEIQRTEQGDSAMYLCASSLVGGEDGYTFGSGTRLTVV.